This T cell receptor beta chain is from a study of T-cell memory formation after mild COVID-19. Overall study results and limits: CD4+ clones that contracted lay mainly in CM and EM; CD8+ ones lay in EMRA. Within pre-infection memory, some responding clones were found, suggesting cross-reactive memory joined. The authors left the SARS-CoV-2 specificity of second-wave clones peaking on day 37 unconfirmed.

The CDR3 totals 15 residues. Germline V gene sequence: CDR1 SGHKS, CDR2 YYEKEE (reference sequence). V was pared by 4 bases and J by 2 bases, with 5 bases of the junction left unmatched. TCRdb processed the 5' RACE reads anew with MiXCR; each CDR3 protein has one entry. Of approximately 560,000 distinct CDR3 sequences listed, around 15% are singletons. Remarks on this clonotype: Its antigen remains unknown.

The receptor's source is an adult woman who had mild COVID-19 (a few samples of this study predate the infection). Cell type and time point are not known. The chain carries TRBV5-5 and TRBJ2-2, with 7 bases matching TRBD1. Sequenced input: PBMCs or a T cell subset sorted from them (not recorded which). The CDR3 nucleotides are TGTGCCAGCAGCCCCACAGGGGTAAACACCGGGGAGCTGTTTTTT. This gives the protein CASSPTGVNTGELFF. The full variable domain, with the rest looked up from reference TRBV5-5 and TRBJ2-2, is DAGVTQSPTHLIKTRGQQVTLRCSPISGHKSVSWYQQVLGQGPQFIFQYYEKEERGRGNFPDRFSARQFPNYSSELNVNALLLGDSALYLCASSPTGVNTGELFFGEGSRLTVL.